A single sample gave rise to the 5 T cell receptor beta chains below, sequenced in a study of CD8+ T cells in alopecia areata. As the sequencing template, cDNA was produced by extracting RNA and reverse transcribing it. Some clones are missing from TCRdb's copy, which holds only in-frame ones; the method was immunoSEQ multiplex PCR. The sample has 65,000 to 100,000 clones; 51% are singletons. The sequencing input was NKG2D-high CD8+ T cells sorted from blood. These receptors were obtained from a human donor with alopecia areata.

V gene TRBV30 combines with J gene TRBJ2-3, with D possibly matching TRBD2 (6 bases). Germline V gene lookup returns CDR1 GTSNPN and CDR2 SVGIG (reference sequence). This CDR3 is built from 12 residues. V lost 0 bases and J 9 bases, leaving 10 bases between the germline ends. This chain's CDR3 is CAWSVGGDTQYF. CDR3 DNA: TGTGCCTGGAGTGTAGGAGGGGACACGCAGTATTTT.

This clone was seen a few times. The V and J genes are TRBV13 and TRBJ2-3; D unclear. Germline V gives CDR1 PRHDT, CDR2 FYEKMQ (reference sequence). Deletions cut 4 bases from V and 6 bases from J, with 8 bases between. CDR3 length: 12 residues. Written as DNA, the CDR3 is TGTGCCAGCAGCTGGGTGGGCGATACGCAGTATTTT. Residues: CASSWVGDTQYF.

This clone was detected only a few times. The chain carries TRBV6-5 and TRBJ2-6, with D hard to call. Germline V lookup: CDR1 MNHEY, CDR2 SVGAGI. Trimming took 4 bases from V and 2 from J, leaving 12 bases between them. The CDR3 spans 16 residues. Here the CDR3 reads CASSSPLLAGANVLTF. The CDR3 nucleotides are TGTGCCAGCAGTTCCCCTCTCCTGGCTGGGGCCAACGTCCTGACTTTC.

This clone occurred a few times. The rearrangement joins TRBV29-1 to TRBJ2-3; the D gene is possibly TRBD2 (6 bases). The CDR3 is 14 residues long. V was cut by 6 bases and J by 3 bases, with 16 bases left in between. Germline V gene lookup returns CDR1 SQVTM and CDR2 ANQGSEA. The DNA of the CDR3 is TGCAGCGTATTCCCGGGAGAGGGGACAGATACGCAGTATTTT. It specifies CSVFPGEGTDTQYF.

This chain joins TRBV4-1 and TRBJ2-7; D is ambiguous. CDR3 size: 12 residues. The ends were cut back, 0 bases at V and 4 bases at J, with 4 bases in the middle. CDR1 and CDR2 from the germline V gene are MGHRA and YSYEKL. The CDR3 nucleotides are TGCGCCAGCAGCCAAGATCAGTACGAGCAGTACTTC. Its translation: CASSQDQYEQYF.